This T cell receptor (beta chain) appears in the sequencing data of a study of shared clonotypes between healthy human individuals. Assay used: immunoSEQ multiplex PCR; TCRdb lists only in-frame clones, some missing. The repertoire holds about 1 million clones, with around 74% as singletons. Per germline, CDR1 SGHDT and CDR2 YYEEEE. CDR3 length: 14 residues. With 4 bases clipped from V and 0 bases from J, the junction kept 3 bases outside the gene matches. This chain joins TRBV5-6 and TRBJ1-2, with 7 bases that match TRBD1. The source is a man aged 18-30 years in good health. Sequenced input: memory CD4+ T cells sorted from blood. Subset: CD45RA-negative fraction. CDR3 bases: TGTGCCAGCAGCCCTGGGACAGCTAACTATGGCTACACCTTC. It yields the protein CASSPGTANYGYTF.